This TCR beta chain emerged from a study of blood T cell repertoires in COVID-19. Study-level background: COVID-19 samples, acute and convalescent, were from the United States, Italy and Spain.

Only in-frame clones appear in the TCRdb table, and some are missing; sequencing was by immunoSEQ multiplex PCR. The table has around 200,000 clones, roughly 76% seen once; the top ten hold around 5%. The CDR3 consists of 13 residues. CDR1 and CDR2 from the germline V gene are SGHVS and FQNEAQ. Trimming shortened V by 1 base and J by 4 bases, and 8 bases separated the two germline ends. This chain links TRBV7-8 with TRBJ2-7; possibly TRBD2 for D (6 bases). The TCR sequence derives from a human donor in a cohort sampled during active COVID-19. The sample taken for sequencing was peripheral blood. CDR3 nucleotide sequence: TGTGCCAGCAGCTTAGGACTAGGGTACGAGCAGTACTTC. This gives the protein CASSLGLGYEQYF. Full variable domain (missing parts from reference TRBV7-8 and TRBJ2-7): GAGVSQSPRYKVAKRGQDVALRCDPISGHVSLFWYQQALGQGPEFLTYFQNEAQLDKSGLPSDRFFAERPEGSVSTLKIQRTQQEDSAVYLCASSLGLGYEQYFGPGTRLTVT.